This TCR beta chain derives from a study of graft-versus-host responses after intestinal transplantation. Whole-study context: As for transplant type, recipients had multivisceral, liver-intestinal, or isolated intestinal grafts.

Study observations and caveats: Early post-transplant HvG declines showed an association with peak circulating GvH clone levels.

Regarding this clone: Its antigen is as yet unknown.

Produced via immunoSEQ multiplex PCR; TCRdb's table is partial and in-frame only. Of under 80,000 clones in the sample, about 92% were seen once. Germline CDR1 and CDR2: MDHEN and SYDVKM. The V end lost 5 bases, the J end lost 9 bases, and 8 bases lay between the germline ends. There are 11 residues in the CDR3. The chain has TRBV28 and TRBJ2-1; D call uncertain. The sequence came from a human patient who received an intestinal transplant, so some T cells may come from the graft donor. Sequenced here: PBMCs, sampled 98 days after intestinal transplantation. The CDR3 region has the DNA TGTGCCAGCAGTCCAGACACTGAGCAGTTCTTC. Its protein is CASSPDTEQFF.